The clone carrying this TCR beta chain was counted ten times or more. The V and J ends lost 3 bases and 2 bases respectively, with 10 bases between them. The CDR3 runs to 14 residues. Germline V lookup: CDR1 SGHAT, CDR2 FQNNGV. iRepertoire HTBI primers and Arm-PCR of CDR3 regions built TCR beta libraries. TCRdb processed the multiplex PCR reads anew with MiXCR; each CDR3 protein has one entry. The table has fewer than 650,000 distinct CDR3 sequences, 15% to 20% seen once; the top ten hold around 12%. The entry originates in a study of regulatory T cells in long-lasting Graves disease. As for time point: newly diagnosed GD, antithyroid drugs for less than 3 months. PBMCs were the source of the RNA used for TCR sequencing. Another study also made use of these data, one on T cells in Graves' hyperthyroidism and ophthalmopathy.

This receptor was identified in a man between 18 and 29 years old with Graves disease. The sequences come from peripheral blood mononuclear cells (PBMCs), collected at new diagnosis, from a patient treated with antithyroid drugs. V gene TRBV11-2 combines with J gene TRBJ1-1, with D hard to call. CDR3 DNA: TGTGCCAGCAGCTTCGGGCTCCAAAACACTGAAGCTTTCTTT. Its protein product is CASSFGLQNTEAFF.